Presented here are 5 T cell receptor beta chains from one specimen sequenced in a study of PD-1 blockade in classical Hodgkin lymphoma. TCRdb's copy holds only in-frame clones and misses some; the assay was immunoSEQ multiplex PCR. The sample yields over 15,000 clones, about 84% seen once. Time point defined: cycle 4 day 1 (C4D1), after more than 5 weeks of nivolumab. Every single patient, without exception, relapsed after autologous stem cell transplantation, and brentuximab vedotin exposure varied. Specimen: peripheral blood mononuclear cells (PBMCs), collected before the fourth cycle of nivolumab. These receptors came from a human donor with classical Hodgkin lymphoma.

The chain joins TRBV2 to TRBJ1-5, with D perhaps matching TRBD1 (6 bases). V lost 6 bases to trimming and J lost 3 bases, with 12 bases between them. The CDR3 totals 14 residues. CDR1 is SNHLY and CDR2 is FYNNEI in the germline V gene. The DNA of the CDR3 is TGTGCCAGCAGCACCCAGGGGTCCAATCAGCCCCAGCATTTT. As protein: CASSTQGSNQPQHF.

This chain uses TRBV27 with TRBJ2-3; TRBD1 is a possible D gene (6 bases). V shed 2 bases and J shed 0 bases, with 9 bases lying between them. The CDR3 runs to 15 residues. Per the germline V gene, CDR1 is MNHEY and CDR2 is SMNVEV (reference sequence). Here the CDR3 DNA reads TGTGCCAGCAGTTTAATGAGGGGGAGCACAGATACGCAGTATTTT. Translating gives CASSLMRGSTDTQYF.

The chain couples TRBV6-5 to TRBJ1-1, with TRBD1 as a possible D gene (5 bases). The germline V and J ends were trimmed by 2 bases and 4 bases, with 8 bases remaining between them. From germline, CDR1 is MNHEY and CDR2 SVGAGI. The CDR3 runs 13 residues. The CDR3: CASSYGGGTEAFF. Here the CDR3 DNA reads TGTGCCAGCAGTTACGGGGGGGGCACTGAAGCTTTCTTT.

The V call is TRBV6-4, the J call TRBJ2-3; 10 bases line up with TRBD2. The trim removed 8 bases at V and 5 bases at J, leaving 7 bases unmatched. The CDR3 sequence is 14 residues long. The germline V gene has CDR1 MRHNA and CDR2 SNTAGT. CDR3 sequence: CASSTSGNGDTQYF. The CDR3 region has the DNA TGTGCCAGCTCCACTAGCGGGAATGGAGATACGCAGTATTTT.

The rearrangement links TRBV7-2 to TRBJ2-2; D ambiguous. Between the trimmed V and J ends, which lost 2 bases and 7 bases, there was a span of 5 bases. CDR1 is SGHTA and CDR2 is FQGNSA in the germline V gene. The CDR3 spans 12 residues. CDR3 loop: CASSLLGGELFF. In DNA form, the CDR3 reads TGTGCCAGCAGCTTACTGGGCGGGGAGCTGTTTTTT.